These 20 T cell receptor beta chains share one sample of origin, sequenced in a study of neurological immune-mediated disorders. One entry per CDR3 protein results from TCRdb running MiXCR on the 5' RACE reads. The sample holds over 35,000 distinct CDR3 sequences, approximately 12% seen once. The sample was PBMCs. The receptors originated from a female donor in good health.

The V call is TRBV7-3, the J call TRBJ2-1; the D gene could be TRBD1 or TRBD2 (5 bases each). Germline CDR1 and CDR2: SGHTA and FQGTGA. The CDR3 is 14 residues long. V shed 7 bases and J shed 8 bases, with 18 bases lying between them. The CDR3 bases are TGTGCCAGCATCCGGAGACGGGACCCACATGAGCAGTTCTTC. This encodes CASIRRRDPHEQFF. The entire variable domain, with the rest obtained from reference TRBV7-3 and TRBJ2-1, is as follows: GAGVSQTPSNKVTEKGKYVELRCDPISGHTALYWYRQSLGQGPEFLIYFQGTGAADDSGLPNDRFFAVRPEGSVSTLKIQRTERGDSAVYLCASIRRRDPHEQFFGPGTRLTVL.

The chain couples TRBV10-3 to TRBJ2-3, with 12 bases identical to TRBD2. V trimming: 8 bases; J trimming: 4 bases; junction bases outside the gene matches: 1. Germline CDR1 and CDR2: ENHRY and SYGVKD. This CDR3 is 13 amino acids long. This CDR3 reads CAIRLAGADTQYF. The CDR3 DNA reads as TGTGCCATCCGACTAGCGGGGGCAGATACGCAGTATTTT.

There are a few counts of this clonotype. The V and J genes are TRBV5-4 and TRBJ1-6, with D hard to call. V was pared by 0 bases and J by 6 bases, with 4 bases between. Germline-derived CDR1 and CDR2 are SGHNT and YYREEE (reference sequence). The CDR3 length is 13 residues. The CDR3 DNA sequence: TGTGCCAGCAGCTTGGATGTTAATTCACCCCTCCACTTT. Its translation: CASSLDVNSPLHF. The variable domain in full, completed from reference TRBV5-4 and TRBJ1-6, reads ETGVTQSPTHLIKTRGQQVTLRCSSQSGHNTVSWYQQALGQGPQFIFQYYREEENGRGNFPPRFSGLQFPNYSSELNVNALELDDSALYLCASSLDVNSPLHFGNGTRLTVT.

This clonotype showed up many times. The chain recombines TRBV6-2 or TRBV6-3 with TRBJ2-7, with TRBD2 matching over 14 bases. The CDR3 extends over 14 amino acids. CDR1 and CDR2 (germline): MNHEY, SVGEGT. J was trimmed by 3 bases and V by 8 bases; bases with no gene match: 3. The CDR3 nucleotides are TGTGCCAGCCGAGGACTAGCGGGAGGCTACGAGCAGTACTTC. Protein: CASRGLAGGYEQYF.

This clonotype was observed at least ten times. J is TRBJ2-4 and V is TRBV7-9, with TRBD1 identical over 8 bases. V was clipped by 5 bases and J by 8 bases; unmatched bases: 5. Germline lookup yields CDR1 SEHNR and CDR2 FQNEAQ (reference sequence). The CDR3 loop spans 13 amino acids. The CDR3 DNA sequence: TGTGCCAGCAGCCGAGGACAGGGAGACATTCAGTACTTC. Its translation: CASSRGQGDIQYF. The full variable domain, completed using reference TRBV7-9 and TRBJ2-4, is DTGVSQNPRHKITKRGQNVTFRCDPISEHNRLYWYRQTLGQGPEFLTYFQNEAQLEKSRLLSDRFSAERPKGSFSTLEIQRTEQGDSAMYLCASSRGQGDIQYFGAGTRLSVL.

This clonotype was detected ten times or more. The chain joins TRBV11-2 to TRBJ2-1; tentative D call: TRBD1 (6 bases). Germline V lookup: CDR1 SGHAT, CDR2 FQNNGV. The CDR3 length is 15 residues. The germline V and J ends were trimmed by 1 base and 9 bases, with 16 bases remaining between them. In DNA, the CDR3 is TGTGCCAGCAGCTTAGCGGGACAAATGAACAGTGAGCAGTTCTTC. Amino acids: CASSLAGQMNSEQFF.

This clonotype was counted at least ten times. The CDR3 sequence is CASSYGGQNTGELFF. In DNA, the CDR3 is TGCGCCAGCAGCTACGGGGGTCAGAACACCGGGGAGCTGTTTTTT. This sequence joins TRBV5-1 and TRBJ2-2; D is possibly TRBD2 (6 bases). Looked up from germline, CDR1 is SGHRS and CDR2 is YFSETQ. The CDR3 contains 15 residues. V dropped 3 bases and J dropped 1 base, with 10 bases sitting between them. The whole variable domain, remainder taken from reference TRBV5-1 and TRBJ2-2, is KAGVTQTPRYLIKTRGQQVTLSCSPISGHRSVSWYQQTPGQGLQFLFEYFSETQRNKGNFPGRFSGRQFSNSRSEMNVSTLELGDSALYLCASSYGGQNTGELFFGEGSRLTVL.

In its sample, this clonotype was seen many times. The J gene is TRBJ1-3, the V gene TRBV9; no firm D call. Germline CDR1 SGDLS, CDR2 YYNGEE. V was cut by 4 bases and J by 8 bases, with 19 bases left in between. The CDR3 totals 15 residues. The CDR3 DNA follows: TGTGCCAGCAGCTCCACGGCAGGTCTCTCGCACACCATATATTTT. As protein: CASSSTAGLSHTIYF.

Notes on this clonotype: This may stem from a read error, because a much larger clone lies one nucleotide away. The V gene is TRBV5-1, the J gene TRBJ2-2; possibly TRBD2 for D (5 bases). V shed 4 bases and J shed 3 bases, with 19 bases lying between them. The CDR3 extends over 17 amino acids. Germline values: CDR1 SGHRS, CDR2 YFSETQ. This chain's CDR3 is CASSRTLAWDYTGELFF. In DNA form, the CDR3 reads TGCGCCAGCAGCCGAACGTTAGCGTGGGATTACACCGGGGAGCTGTTTTTT.

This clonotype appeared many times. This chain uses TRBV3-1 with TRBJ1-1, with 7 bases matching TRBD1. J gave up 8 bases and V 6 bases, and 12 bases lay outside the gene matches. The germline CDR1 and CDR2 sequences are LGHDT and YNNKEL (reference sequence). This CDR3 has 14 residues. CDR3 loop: CASSRMTGPTEAFF. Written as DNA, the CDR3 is TGTGCCAGCAGTCGAATGACAGGGCCGACAGAAGCTTTCTTT.

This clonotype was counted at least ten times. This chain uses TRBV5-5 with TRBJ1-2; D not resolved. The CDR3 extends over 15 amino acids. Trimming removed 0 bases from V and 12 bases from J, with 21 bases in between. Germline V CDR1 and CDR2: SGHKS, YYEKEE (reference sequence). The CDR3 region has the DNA TGTGCCAGCAGCTTGGAATCGGAGCTGGCCCTCGGGCACACCTTC. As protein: CASSLESELALGHTF.

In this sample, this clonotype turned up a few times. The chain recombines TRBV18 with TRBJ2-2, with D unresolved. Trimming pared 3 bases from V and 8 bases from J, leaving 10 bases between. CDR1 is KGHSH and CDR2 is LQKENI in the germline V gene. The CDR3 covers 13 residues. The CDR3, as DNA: TGTGCCAGCTCACCCACGTTTCCGGGGGAGCTGTTTTTT. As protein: CASSPTFPGELFF.

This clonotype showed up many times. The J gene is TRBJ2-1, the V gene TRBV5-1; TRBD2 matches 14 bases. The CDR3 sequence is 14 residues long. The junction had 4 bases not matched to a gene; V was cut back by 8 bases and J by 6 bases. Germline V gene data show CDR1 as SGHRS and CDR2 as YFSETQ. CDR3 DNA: TGCGCCAGTAGACTAGCGGGAGGGAGCAATGAGCAGTTCTTC. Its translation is CASRLAGGSNEQFF.

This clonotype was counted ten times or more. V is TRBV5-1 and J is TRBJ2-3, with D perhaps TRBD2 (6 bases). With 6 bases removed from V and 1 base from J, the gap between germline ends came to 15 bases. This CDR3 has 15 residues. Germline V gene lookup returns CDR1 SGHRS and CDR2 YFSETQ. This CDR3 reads CASTTGLIRTDTQYF. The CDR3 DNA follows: TGCGCCAGCACCACGGGACTTATTCGCACAGATACGCAGTATTTT.

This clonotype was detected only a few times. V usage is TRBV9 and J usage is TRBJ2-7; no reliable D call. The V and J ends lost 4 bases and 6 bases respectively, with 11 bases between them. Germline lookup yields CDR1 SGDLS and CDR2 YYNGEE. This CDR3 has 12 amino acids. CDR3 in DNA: TGTGCCAGCAGCCCGACCGGCGCCGAGCAGTACTTC. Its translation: CASSPTGAEQYF.

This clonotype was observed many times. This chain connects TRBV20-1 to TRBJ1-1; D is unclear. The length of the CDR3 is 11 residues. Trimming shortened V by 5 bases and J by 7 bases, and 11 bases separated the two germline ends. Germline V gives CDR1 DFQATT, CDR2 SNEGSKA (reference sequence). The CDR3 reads CSAFPRLEAFF. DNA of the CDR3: TGCAGTGCTTTTCCCCGGCTTGAAGCTTTCTTT.

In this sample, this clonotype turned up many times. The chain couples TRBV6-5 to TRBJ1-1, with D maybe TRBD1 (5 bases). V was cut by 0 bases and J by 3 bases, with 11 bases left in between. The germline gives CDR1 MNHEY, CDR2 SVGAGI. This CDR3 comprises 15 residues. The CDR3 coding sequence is TGTGCCAGCAGTTACTCGTGGGGGGAGGACACTGAAGCTTTCTTT. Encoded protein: CASSYSWGEDTEAFF.

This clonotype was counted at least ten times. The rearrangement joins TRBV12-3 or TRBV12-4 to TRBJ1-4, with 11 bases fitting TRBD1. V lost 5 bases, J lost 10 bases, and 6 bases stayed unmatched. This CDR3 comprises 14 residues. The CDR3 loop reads CASSTDRGRSKLFF. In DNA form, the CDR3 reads TGTGCCAGCAGTACGGACAGGGGGCGATCAAAACTGTTTTTT.

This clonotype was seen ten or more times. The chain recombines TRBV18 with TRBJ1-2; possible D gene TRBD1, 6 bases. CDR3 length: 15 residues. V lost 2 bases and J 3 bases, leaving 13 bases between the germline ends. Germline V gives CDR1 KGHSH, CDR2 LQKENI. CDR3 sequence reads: CASSPFGGQDYGYTF. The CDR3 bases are TGTGCCAGCTCACCATTTGGGGGCCAGGACTATGGCTACACCTTC. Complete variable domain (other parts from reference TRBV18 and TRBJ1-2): NAGVMQNPRHLVRRRGQEARLRCSPMKGHSHVYWYRQLPEEGLKFMVYLQKENIIDESGMPKERFSAEFPKEGPSILRIQQVVRGDSAAYFCASSPFGGQDYGYTFGSGTRLTVV.

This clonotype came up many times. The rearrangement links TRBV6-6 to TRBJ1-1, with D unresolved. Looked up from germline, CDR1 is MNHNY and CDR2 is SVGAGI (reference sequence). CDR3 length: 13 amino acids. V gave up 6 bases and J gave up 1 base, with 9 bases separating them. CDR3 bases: TGTGCCAGCAGCTTACAGAGGAACACTGAAGCTTTCTTT. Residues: CASSLQRNTEAFF.